This T cell receptor beta chain was profiled in a study of beta chain features in type 1 diabetes. Study-wide points: Using cDNA template may skew counts toward highly expressing activated cells. These data did not resolve whether HLA type affects TCRB rearrangement.

Points on this clone: The antigen is not known. Other DNA sequences in this specimen translate into the identical CDR3.

The CDR3 is 14 residues long. Unmatched junction bases numbered 3, after V lost 10 bases and J lost 0 bases. Germline CDR1 reads SNHLY; CDR2 reads FYNNEI. The entirety of the isolated RNA underwent reverse transcription, so expressed TCRB transcripts were sequenced. Repertoires were generated with immunoSEQ multiplex PCR, while TCRdb's copy carries only in-frame clones and drops some. The repertoire holds hundreds of thousands of clones, with over 9.5% as singletons. This clonotype was obtained from a man between 18 and 29 years old in good health. The chain links TRBV2 to TRBJ2-6; 7 bases match TRBD1. The source material was naive CD4+ T cells from blood. CDR3 nucleotides: TGTGCCATCAACAGGGGCTCTGGGGCCAACGTCCTGACTTTC. Amino acid sequence: CAINRGSGANVLTF.